This T cell receptor (beta chain) was retrieved from a study of cytomegalovirus exposure and HLA in healthy donors. Study results and limitations: In an earlier analysis, productive rearrangement rates for most beta V segments clustered near 87% or 30%.

Primers: 60 Vbeta forward and 13 Jbeta reverse. Sequencing was performed with immunoSEQ multiplex PCR; in TCRdb, only in-frame clones are kept and a portion is missing. Of under 250,000 clones listed, around 80% were seen once; the top ten hold around 3.9%. The germline gives CDR1 MDHEN, CDR2 SYDVKM. The CDR3 consists of 15 residues. The V gene end was trimmed by 6 bases and the J gene end by 2 bases; junction bases not matched to a gene: 6. Notes on this clone: What it binds is unknown.

Sequenced input: PBMCs. V usage is TRBV28 and J usage is TRBJ2-7; 11 positions agree with TRBD2. This clonotype was sampled from a male donor in good health and CMV-seronegative. CDR3 in amino acids: CASRVKLAGAYEQYF. CDR3 sequence (DNA): TGTGCCAGCAGGGTCAAACTAGCGGGGGCCTACGAGCAGTACTTC. The full variable domain, completed using reference TRBV28 and TRBJ2-7, is DVKVTQSSRYLVKRTGEKVFLECVQDMDHENMFWYRQDPGLGLRLIYFSYDVKMKEKGDIPEGYSVSREKKERFSLILESASTNQTSMYLCASRVKLAGAYEQYFGPGTRLTVT.